What follows is one T cell receptor beta chain and its context. Its antigen remains unknown. TCRdb called the reads again in MiXCR, with one record for every CDR3 protein. The sample yields some 800,000 distinct CDR3 sequences, 30% to 35% seen once. This CDR3 comprises 11 residues. The germline V gene has CDR1 DFQATT and CDR2 SNEGSKA (reference sequence). The J segment lost 14 bases and the V segment lost 0 bases, leaving 5 bases of the junction unmatched. The data stem from a study of T cell repertoires in cytomegalovirus infection. V gene TRBV20-1 combines with J gene TRBJ2-3; TRBD2 matches at 7 bases. This specimen consisted of cultured CD8+ T cells from PBMCs, obtained from culture after CMV antigen stimulation. This clonotype originated in a human donor in good health (CMV status not recorded). Some clones in this sample may be carry-over from other donors' samples. The CDR3 loop reads CSARDGGDRYF. In nucleotides, the CDR3 is TGCAGTGCTAGAGATGGGGGGGATCGGTATTTT.